What follows are 22 T cell receptor beta chains derived from one specimen sequenced in a study of blood T cell repertoires in COVID-19. TCRdb's table, derived via immunoSEQ multiplex PCR, lists solely in-frame clones and lacks some. The sample lists some 340,000 clones; 70% to 90% were seen once. Sample: PBMCs or T cells enriched from blood (not recorded which). These TCRs come from a woman in her twenties or thirties who had recovered from COVID-19.

The rearrangement joins TRBV20-1 to TRBJ1-1; D not certain. V lost 6 bases, J lost 3 bases, and 8 bases lay in between. This CDR3 is built from 11 residues. Germline V gene data show CDR1 as DFQATT and CDR2 as SNEGSKA (reference sequence). As DNA, the CDR3 is TGCAGTGCCCCCTTCGACACTGAAGCTTTCTTT. Residues: CSAPFDTEAFF.

The chain links TRBV21-1 to TRBJ2-7; the table's D call, TRBD2, was not checked against the DNA. TRBV21-1 is recorded as a pseudogene. The CDR3 covers 15 residues. The CDR3 spells CASRTRTSGGYEQYF. The DNA for the CDR3 is TGTGCCAGTAGAACTCGGACTAGCGGGGGCTACGAGCAGTACTTC.

The rearrangement links TRBV27 to TRBJ1-4, with 12 nucleotides matching TRBD1. The J segment lost 8 bases and the V segment lost 7 bases, leaving 14 bases of the junction unmatched. Germline V gene sequence: CDR1 MNHEY, CDR2 SMNVEV (reference sequence). The CDR3 spans 17 residues. The CDR3 sequence is CASTSNRDRGRREKLFF. CDR3 DNA: TGTGCCAGCACTTCCAATAGGGACAGGGGGCGAAGGGAAAAACTGTTTTTT.

The CDR3 is CASNGRGSYEQYF. Here the CDR3 DNA reads TGTGCCAGTAATGGCAGGGGCTCCTACGAGCAGTACTTC. The chain has TRBV19 and TRBJ2-7; TRBD1 is a possible D gene (6 bases). In germline, CDR1 is LNHDA, CDR2 SQIVND (reference sequence). The CDR3 contains 13 residues. V was cut by 7 bases and J by 0 bases, with 10 bases left in between.

V gene TRBV2 combines with J gene TRBJ2-7; 10 positions agree with TRBD1. Germline CDR1 reads SNHLY; CDR2 reads FYNNEI. CDR3 length: 15 amino acids. Trimming took 6 bases from V and 6 from J; bases not matched to a gene: 11. CDR3 amino acids: CASREHGTGDGEQYF. The CDR3 DNA is TGTGCCAGCAGAGAACACGGGACAGGGGATGGCGAGCAGTACTTC.

The chain links TRBV21-1 to TRBJ2-5; the table calls TRBD1, which could not be checked here. TRBV21-1 is classified as a pseudogene. The CDR3 runs to 15 residues. This chain's CDR3 is CASSKPLGGGETQYF. The CDR3 DNA sequence: TGTGCCAGCAGCAAGCCACTAGGGGGCGGGGAGACCCAGTACTTC.

The genes are TRBV9 and TRBJ1-2; D unclear. Germline V lookup: CDR1 SGDLS, CDR2 YYNGEE. The ends were cut back, 0 bases at V and 6 bases at J, with 12 bases in the middle. CDR3 length: 14 amino acids. The CDR3 nucleotides read TGTGCCAGCAGCGTAGGCAGAGGGATAGATGGCTACACCTTC. Amino acid sequence: CASSVGRGIDGYTF. The complete variable domain, with remaining parts taken from reference TRBV9 and TRBJ1-2, reads DSGVTQTPKHLITATGQRVTLRCSPRSGDLSVYWYQQSLDQGLQFLIQYYNGEERAKGNILERFSAQQFPDLHSELNLSSLELGDSALYFCASSVGRGIDGYTFGSGTRLTVV.

This clone was found once. The chain carries TRBV27 and TRBJ2-7; 8 bases are shared with TRBD1. The V segment lost 6 bases and the J segment 2 bases; nucleotides outside the gene matches: 6. Germline V gene lookup returns CDR1 MNHEY and CDR2 SMNVEV (reference sequence). CDR3 length equals 14 residues. CDR3 sequence (DNA): TGTGCCAGCAGGGGCCGGGACAGGCCCTACGAGCAGTACTTC. Translation: CASRGRDRPYEQYF.

This clone has just one count. The chain uses TRBV12-3 or TRBV12-4 and TRBJ1-2; a weak D match, TRBD1 (5 bases). This CDR3 spans 13 amino acids. V was clipped by 3 bases and J by 4 bases, with 9 bases between them. In DNA form, the CDR3 reads TGTGCCAGCAGTTTGCAGGGTTCCTATGGCTACACCTTC. Its translation: CASSLQGSYGYTF.

The gene calls are TRBV6-6 and TRBJ1-6, with D unresolved. CDR1 is MNHNY, CDR2 SVGAGI, per germline (reference sequence). V was shortened by 8 bases and J by 7 bases, with 12 bases between the two germline ends. The CDR3 runs to 13 residues. Here the CDR3 reads CASLGRKNSPLHF. Here the CDR3 DNA reads TGTGCCAGCCTAGGCAGAAAGAATTCACCCCTCCACTTT.

The rearrangement uses TRBV28 and TRBJ2-1; 14 bases agree with TRBD2. The V segment lost 6 bases and the J segment 6 bases; nucleotides outside the gene matches: 4. The CDR3 extends over 15 amino acids. CDR1 and CDR2 (germline): MDHEN, SYDVKM. Here the CDR3 DNA reads TGTGCCAGCAGATACGGACTAGCGGGGGGCAATGAGCAGTTCTTC. Protein sequence: CASRYGLAGGNEQFF. The variable domain in full, completed from reference TRBV28 and TRBJ2-1, reads DVKVTQSSRYLVKRTGEKVFLECVQDMDHENMFWYRQDPGLGLRLIYFSYDVKMKEKGDIPEGYSVSREKKERFSLILESASTNQTSMYLCASRYGLAGGNEQFFGPGTRLTVL.

The V and J genes are TRBV19 and TRBJ1-5; TRBD1 matches 7 bases. This CDR3 contains 16 residues. With 4 bases clipped from V and 4 bases from J, the junction kept 10 bases outside the gene matches. Germline loops: CDR1 LNHDA, CDR2 SQIVND (reference sequence). The CDR3 spells CASSSGPGQINQPQHF. As DNA, the CDR3 is TGTGCCAGTAGTAGCGGCCCGGGACAGATAAATCAGCCCCAGCATTTT.

The chain links TRBV5-8 to TRBJ1-5, with a possible D match to TRBD1 (5 bases). Germline values: CDR1 SGHTS, CDR2 YDEGEE. V was trimmed by 5 bases and J by 2 bases, leaving 20 bases between them. The CDR3 is 17 amino acids. Here the CDR3 reads CASRQNPWGRGNQPQHF. In DNA form, the CDR3 reads TGTGCCAGCAGACAGAATCCCTGGGGGAGGGGCAATCAGCCCCAGCATTTT. Filled out from reference TRBV5-8 and TRBJ1-5, the complete variable domain reads EAGVTQSPTHLIKTRGQQATLRCSPISGHTSVYWYQQALGLGLQFLLWYDEGEERNRGNFPPRFSGRQFPNYSSELNVNALELEDSALYLCASRQNPWGRGNQPQHFGDGTRLSIL.

The chain uses TRBV7-2 and TRBJ2-1; D possibly corresponds to TRBD2 (6 bases). V lost 5 bases, J lost 7 bases, and 15 bases lay in between. CDR3 length: 14 amino acids. Germline-derived CDR1 and CDR2 are SGHTA and FQGNSA. The chain's CDR3 is CASSRQSEGNEQFF. The DNA for the CDR3 is TGTGCCAGCAGCCGTCAATCGGAGGGGAATGAGCAGTTCTTC.

V gene TRBV28 combines with J gene TRBJ2-3, with TRBD2 matching over 7 bases. V shed 11 bases, J shed 3 bases, and the junction held 20 bases outside the gene matches. Germline CDR1 is MDHEN and CDR2 is SYDVKM. The CDR3 runs 17 residues. The CDR3 region is CASSGGYLQGKTDTQYF. The CDR3 DNA is TGTGCCTCCTCCGGGGGGTACTTGCAGGGAAAAACAGATACGCAGTATTTT.

The chain carries TRBV4-2 and TRBJ2-1, with D maybe TRBD1 (5 bases). The germline CDR1 and CDR2 sequences are LGHNA and YNFKEQ. V lost 0 bases and J lost 0, with 9 bases in between. This CDR3 region has 16 residues. This CDR3 reads CASSQDARVSYNEQFF. DNA of the CDR3: TGTGCCAGCAGCCAAGACGCCAGGGTCTCCTACAATGAGCAGTTCTTC.

This sequence joins TRBV28 and TRBJ1-2; 8 nucleotides agree with TRBD1. The CDR3 is 13 residues long. V dropped 8 bases and J dropped 4; count of bases not matched to a gene: 6. The germline CDR1 and CDR2 sequences are MDHEN and SYDVKM. CDR3 DNA sequence: TGTGCCAGCTGCACACAGGGGGGCTATGGCTACACCTTC. Translated: CASCTQGGYGYTF.

This chain links TRBV4-1 with TRBJ1-4; possible D gene TRBD1, 5 bases. CDR1 and CDR2 (germline): MGHRA, YSYEKL. The CDR3 has 14 amino acids. V lost 0 bases, J lost 8 bases, and 10 bases lay in between. The CDR3: CASSQDKGWEKLFF. The CDR3 DNA follows: TGCGCCAGCAGCCAAGATAAGGGGTGGGAAAAACTGTTTTTT.

The rearrangement joins TRBV5-1 to TRBJ2-1, with D hard to call. The CDR3 loop spans 13 amino acids. V lost 4 bases and J 6 bases, leaving 11 bases between the germline ends. Looked up from germline, CDR1 is SGHRS and CDR2 is YFSETQ. This chain's CDR3 is CASSPRGSNEQFF. The CDR3 nucleotides are TGCGCCAGCAGCCCCAGAGGAAGCAATGAGCAGTTCTTC.

This chain connects TRBV7-9 to TRBJ2-1, with TRBD2 as a possible D gene (5 bases). There are 12 residues in the CDR3. V was shortened by 6 bases and J by 7 bases, with 10 bases between the two germline ends. Germline assignment: CDR1 SEHNR and CDR2 FQNEAQ (reference sequence). DNA for the CDR3: TGTGCCAGCAGGATTACGGGGAATGAGCAGTTCTTC. Protein sequence: CASRITGNEQFF.

This chain joins TRBV7-2 and TRBJ2-5; TRBD1 might be the D (5 bases). V lost 1 base and J lost 5, with 14 bases in between. CDR1 and CDR2 from the germline V gene are SGHTA and FQGNSA. The CDR3 has 15 residues. CDR3 sequence: CASSLEGIFGETQYF. The CDR3 coding sequence is TGTGCCAGCAGCTTAGAGGGGATATTCGGGGAGACCCAGTACTTC.

In its sample, this clone was seen once. V is TRBV29-1 and J is TRBJ2-3, with 8 bases matching TRBD1. The CDR3 is made up of 14 amino acids. Germline CDR1 and CDR2: SQVTM and ANQGSEA. The V and J ends lost 7 bases and 3 bases, in that order; junction bases with no gene match: 9. This CDR3 is CSAGGGQGTDTQYF. In DNA form, the CDR3 reads TGCAGCGCAGGAGGAGGACAGGGAACAGATACGCAGTATTTT.